Detailed here is one T cell receptor beta chain. This clone turned up a few times. Its antigen is unknown. No base qualities exist here, and no much larger clone lies one base off it. The cohort comprised fewer than 750 healthy bone marrow donors. All cohort members were sampled while nominally healthy, although unrecorded immune exposures were likely present. The donor was CMV seronegative and was included in the group of over 300 seronegative cohort members. Every donor gave a peripheral blood sample, and the peripheral blood mononuclear cells from that sample were used for TCR beta sequencing. Genomic DNA extraction from the blood cell samples was performed with the Qiagen DNeasy Blood Extraction Kit. The data belong to a study of cytomegalovirus exposure and HLA in healthy donors (TCRdb year 2017). In terms of the full investigation: In an earlier analysis of under 600 of the donors, around 290 Gb of sequence data and 120 million or so unique TCR beta sequences from approximately 180 million T cells were reported. The number of donors typed differed by locus, with roughly 629-640 for A, B, C, DRB1 and DQB1, roughly 550 for DQA1, nearly 610 for DPA1, and some 440 for DPB1. The study aimed to test whether cataloging public T cell receptors could reveal signatures of past pathogen exposure. Rather than using new phenotypic data, the later analysis identified candidate immune exposures from TCR beta sequences and from how often those sequences occurred across donors. Of the roughly 410 genotyped donors, roughly 80% were placed in the genetic ancestry cluster associated with self-reported Caucasian donors. HLA typing included class I and class II loci at four-digit resolution. In a later genetic analysis, genome-wide SNP genotypes for about three fifths of the roughly 670 donors were used, and that subset was treated as a discovery cohort. Donor age, sex, ethnicity and CMV serostatus were collected together with the repertoire data. A later analysis re-analyzed previously published TCR beta repertoires from hundreds of donors and added high-resolution HLA genotyping to study TCR occurrence patterns. Along with the approximately 620-subject first cohort, a separate validation cohort of over 90 different subjects was used. About 300 gigabases of sequencing data and 78 million or so unique TCR sequences were included in an early release covering over 600 HLA-typed donors. To predict cytomegalovirus infection status, the study combined high-throughput TCR immunosequencing, statistical association of individual TCRs with disease status, and machine learning. Every discovery cohort repertoire had been produced on one sequencing platform. Among some 400 genotyped donors of the cohort, an average of around 240,000 unique TCR beta nucleotide sequences was sequenced per donor, of which approximately 18% were non-productive. To decide whether each TCR beta V gene segment behaved as functional or pseudogenic, an earlier analysis of some 540 of the donors relied on high-throughput TCR beta sequencing. Because of strong linkage in the cohort, four or five DR-DQ haplotypes were treated as single units for association and clustering. The study profiled the T cell repertoires of 550 to 700 subjects by immunosequencing and related them to cytomegalovirus serostatus.

To prepare the library, the immunoSEQ multiplex PCR assay was applied. For the multiplex PCR, a mixture combining 60 forward primers for TCR Vbeta segments and 13 reverse primers for TCR Jbeta segments was used. The CDR3 region of rearranged TCR beta genes was amplified from genomic DNA by a multiplex PCR assay. The Illumina HiSeq System was used to sequence the amplified TCR beta libraries as 87-base-pair reads. On the authors' methods: A later analysis tallied around 80 million unique TCR beta chains across the 666 repertoires, and some 10 million of those chains were shared by two or more donors. A nearest-neighbor algorithm error-corrected the raw reads and collapsed the reads into unique sequences, merging closely related sequences to remove PCR and sequencing errors. Alignment of CDR3 sequences to IMGT reference sequences was used to assign V, D and J gene segments. Each retained sequence needed at least a six-nucleotide match to both a V gene segment and a J gene segment. A rearrangement counted as productive if the CDR3 had no stop codons and remained in frame with V and J, and every other rearrangement counted as non-productive. Following IMGT convention, CDR3 was defined as the stretch from the second conserved V-encoded cysteine up to the conserved J-encoded phenylalanine. The earlier analysis of about 570 of the donors excluded any sequence lacking an unambiguous match to a single V gene segment. In an earlier analysis of 587 of the donors, a V segment was called functional when productive rearrangements were above 56.7%, and segregating when the standard deviation between donors exceeded 5%. A statistical classification framework was developed to diagnose cytomegalovirus status using the catalog of TCR beta chain sequences. In a later analysis, TCR nucleotide sequences were compared against IMGT/GENE-DB human TR gene sequences so that V and J genes could be assigned. A later analysis assigned CDR3 sequences and most-parsimonious VDJ recombination scenarios with the TCRdist pipeline. In a later analysis, every TCR beta chain was defined by the combination of its CDR3 amino acid sequence and its V-gene family, and reads without a unique V-gene family were dropped. To address suspected cross-contamination and a sequencing artifact, a later analysis removed some 620 highly shared, low-generation-probability nucleotide sequences. In a later analysis, a clonal expansion index was calculated for each public chain from normalized within-repertoire ranks of inferred template counts. In a later analysis, generation probabilities were computed with a VDJ recombination model fitted to out-of-frame rearrangements, and the resulting probabilities were checked against IGoR. In a later analysis, hypergeometric tests were used to score TCR-TCR, TCR-HLA and TCR-CMV co-occurrence, with a repertoire-size bias correction applied to TCR pairs. To estimate false discovery rates, a later analysis permuted the HLA or CMV assignments 20 times. In a later analysis, co-occurring TCRs were grouped with DBSCAN, and TCRdist sequence similarity was added when clustering was performed within HLA-allele-positive subsets. For co-occurrence clustering, repertoires with fewer than 30,000 or more than 120,000 public chains were excluded, along with a handful of repertoires with anomalous nucleotide sharing. The table was pulled from immuneACCESS by TCRdb, which kept in-frame rearrangements only. Such tables lose some clones; where checked, under half of the loss comes from unresolved V genes, and the rest has no known cause. V and J calls and clone size follow that table, whereas D and trimming were derived from the DNA. For this sample there are 100,000 to 150,000 clones; around 81% appear just once. Of the sample, more than 1% is held by the ten largest clones.

Overall study outcomes, separate from this receptor: Because counts were too low, seventeen rarely observed V segments, including chromosome 9 orphons, were excluded from the earlier analysis of several hundred of the donors. A cluster of highly shared sequence variants was judged likely to be a technical artifact of the sequencing pipeline. A later genetic analysis associated a missense DCLRE1C variant with V-gene and J-gene trimming of TCR beta chains, and an independent cohort replicated the association. In this cohort, only TCR beta chains were sequenced, and detectable features were limited by the absence of alpha or paired-chain data. Cytomegalovirus status was reported to be diagnosed by the classifier with high specificity and sensitivity in both the original and validation cohorts. A further reported finding was that TCR beta sequences accurately predicted the HLA-A and HLA-B alleles for most subjects in the first cohort. Roughly uniform sequencing depth across donors was assumed in presence/absence analyses, although this assumption may not hold. According to the authors, the approach could potentially be generalized to other disease states and immunological phenotypes. Specific HLA alleles were associated with more than 15,000 TCR beta sequences at a false discovery rate of 0.05 in a later analysis. Compared with equally common non-associated chains, HLA-associated TCR beta chains in a later analysis were more clonally expanded and had lower generation probabilities. Because HLA typing was unavailable for some donors at each locus, only the typed subset was used in association tests. Across donors, most TCR sequences were observed very rarely, whereas some public TCRs were present in many individuals. In a later analysis, TCR association rates were found to vary across HLA loci, with the most associated TCRs seen for DRB1 alleles and the fewest for HLA-C alleles. Three of the identified cytomegalovirus-associated TCR beta chains were confirmed in vitro to be specific for cytomegalovirus antigens. Linkage disequilibrium might explain the correlated functional status among segregating V segments, but an unknown experimental factor could not be excluded. The study listed 150 to 200 TCR beta chains as associated with cytomegalovirus. In a later genetic analysis, fewer N-insertions in productive TCRs were reported among donors in an Asian-associated ancestry cluster than the roughly 700-donor mean. Several of the top co-occurrence clusters appeared to be linked to parvovirus B19, influenza, CMV and Epstein-Barr virus, according to a later analysis. According to a later analysis, most CMV-associated TCR beta chains appeared to be HLA-restricted, and the HLA associations seemed to be driven largely by CMV exposure. When HLA alleles, especially DR and DQ, strongly co-occurred, TCR associations were difficult to assign to individual alleles. Some IMGT-functional V segments, including TRBV6-2 and TRBV6-3, could not be distinguished by the 87-base-pair reads and were therefore excluded. Broadly in line with IMGT annotations, most TCR beta V segments showed up in productive rearrangements about 87% or about 30% of the time in an earlier analysis of several hundred of the donors. The only immune exposure information available for the cohort was CMV serostatus.

Looking up the germline V gene (reference sequence) yields CDR1 MNHEY and CDR2 SMNVEV. The trim is 5 bases for V and 5 bases for J, with a gap of 16 bases between the germline ends. The CDR3 sequence holds 15 residues, the cysteine and phenylalanine included. The entry retains the CDR3 DNA only, 45 bases that are in frame from base 1. The V and J segments used are TRBV27 and TRBJ2-1; the D gene is perhaps TRBD2, from 7 matching bases. Sequenced input: PBMCs. The sequence derives from a female donor in good health and CMV-seronegative. The CDR3 protein: CASSTAGASNNEQFF. Read as DNA, the sequence is TGTGCCAGCAGTACCGCGGGGGCCTCAAACAATGAGCAGTTCTTC.